Listed below are T cell receptor beta chains from one sample, sequenced in a study of shared clonotypes between healthy human individuals. Measured with immunoSEQ multiplex PCR; TCRdb has only the in-frame clones, and not every one. The data contain roughly 2,000,000 clones, about 95% of them singletons. Sequencing was performed on naive CD8+ T cells sorted from blood. Receptors were obtained from a man aged 18 to 29 in good health. Each CDR3 is given with its conserved first and last residue. Size is omitted from some rows. Given values are once, few, many or a class for expanded clones.

j_gene: TRBJ2-7
v_gene: TRBV5-6
abundance: NA
CDR3aa: CASSFVQGEVSYEQYF

j_gene: TRBJ2-7
v_gene: TRBV5-6
abundance: NA
CDR3aa: CASSLAGTSTYEQYF

j_gene: TRBJ2-5
v_gene: TRBV9
abundance: NA
CDR3aa: CASSEDHQGETQYF

j_gene: TRBJ2-2
v_gene: TRBV10-3
abundance: NA
CDR3aa: CAISEAGGGPYTGELFF

j_gene: TRBJ1-2
v_gene: TRBV2
abundance: NA
CDR3aa: CASTYTLQGTYGYTF

j_gene: TRBJ1-5
v_gene: TRBV19
abundance: few
CDR3aa: CASHSHSNQPQHF

j_gene: TRBJ2-1
v_gene: TRBV6-5
abundance: NA
CDR3aa: CASSSGVSAYNEQFF

j_gene: TRBJ2-5
v_gene: TRBV9
abundance: NA
CDR3aa: CASSDGVQETQYF

j_gene: TRBJ2-7
v_gene: TRBV29-1
abundance: NA
CDR3aa: CSVGTWGEQYF

j_gene: TRBJ2-5
v_gene: TRBV29-1
abundance: NA
CDR3aa: CSVDLDSTQETQYF

j_gene: TRBJ2-3
v_gene: TRBV4-3
abundance: NA
CDR3aa: CASSRRLDSSDTQYF

j_gene: TRBJ1-1
v_gene: TRBV5-1
abundance: NA
CDR3aa: CASSLTGAMNTEAFF

j_gene: TRBJ2-5
v_gene: TRBV9
abundance: NA
CDR3aa: CASSERGLGGGTQYF

j_gene: TRBJ1-2
v_gene: TRBV4-1
abundance: NA
CDR3aa: CASSQGGGISYGYTF

j_gene: TRBJ2-5
v_gene: TRBV4-1
abundance: NA
CDR3aa: CASSPAGGSVERVETQYF

j_gene: TRBJ1-4
v_gene: TRBV5-1
abundance: NA
CDR3aa: CASSQRQGEGLSELFF

j_gene: TRBJ2-5
v_gene: TRBV7-7
abundance: NA
CDR3aa: CASSRDSQETQYF

j_gene: TRBJ1-3
v_gene: TRBV27
abundance: NA
CDR3aa: CASSRTGSGNTIYF

j_gene: TRBJ2-2
v_gene: TRBV27
abundance: once
CDR3aa: CASSLSLGTDTGELFF

j_gene: TRBJ2-1
v_gene: TRBV19
abundance: NA
CDR3aa: CASSIEGQGANEQFF

j_gene: TRBJ2-1
v_gene: TRBV9
abundance: once
CDR3aa: CASEGGFNNEQFF

j_gene: TRBJ2-1
v_gene: TRBV9
abundance: NA
CDR3aa: CASSVDILYNEQFF

j_gene: TRBJ2-7
v_gene: TRBV5-6
abundance: NA
CDR3aa: CASSLVSDEQYF

j_gene: TRBJ1-1
v_gene: TRBV5-5
abundance: NA
CDR3aa: CASSLVQEAFF

j_gene: TRBJ2-5
v_gene: TRBV28
abundance: NA
CDR3aa: CASSLLGTGGLETQYF

j_gene: TRBJ1-1
v_gene: TRBV6-5
abundance: NA
CDR3aa: CASTTTAMNTEAFF

j_gene: TRBJ1-2
v_gene: TRBV6-7
abundance: NA
CDR3aa: CASSYRVRGYTF

j_gene: TRBJ2-7
v_gene: TRBV7-9
abundance: once
CDR3aa: CASSLGDLSYEQYF

j_gene: TRBJ2-3
v_gene: TRBV2
abundance: NA
CDR3aa: CASSGWGLAGGPDTQYF

j_gene: TRBJ2-4
v_gene: TRBV9
abundance: NA
CDR3aa: CASSTGWGNIQYF

j_gene: TRBJ2-5
v_gene: TRBV30
abundance: NA
CDR3aa: CAWSYGFQETQYF

j_gene: TRBJ2-7
v_gene: TRBV5-5
abundance: NA
CDR3aa: CASSLETVEQYF

j_gene: TRBJ1-2
v_gene: TRBV19
abundance: NA
CDR3aa: CASSIGWSGGYGYTF

j_gene: TRBJ2-6
v_gene: TRBV27
abundance: NA
CDR3aa: CASSLGQGRANVLTF

j_gene: TRBJ1-2
v_gene: TRBV27
abundance: NA
CDR3aa: CASSLLGPTGAYGYTF

j_gene: TRBJ2-7
v_gene: TRBV4-2
abundance: NA
CDR3aa: CASSTIELYEQYF

j_gene: TRBJ2-3
v_gene: TRBV28
abundance: NA
CDR3aa: CASRNAGTDTQYF

j_gene: TRBJ1-5
v_gene: TRBV4-1
abundance: NA
CDR3aa: CASSQPQGEGWSQPQHF

j_gene: TRBJ1-1
v_gene: TRBV18
abundance: once
CDR3aa: CASSPPRGDTPENTEAFF

j_gene: TRBJ2-3
v_gene: TRBV28
abundance: NA
CDR3aa: CASSRWGQRTDTQYF

j_gene: TRBJ2-1
v_gene: TRBV6-5
abundance: NA
CDR3aa: CASSLDQSSYNEQFF

j_gene: TRBJ2-7
v_gene: TRBV5-6
abundance: NA
CDR3aa: CASSFGQASYEQYF

j_gene: TRBJ2-7
v_gene: TRBV10-2
abundance: NA
CDR3aa: CASSNLGEQYF

j_gene: TRBJ2-7
v_gene: TRBV5-1
abundance: NA
CDR3aa: CASSATGLEQYF

j_gene: TRBJ2-1
v_gene: TRBV29-1
abundance: NA
CDR3aa: CSVESGKSSYNEQFF

j_gene: TRBJ2-3
v_gene: TRBV27
abundance: NA
CDR3aa: CASQYTGSTDTQYF

j_gene: TRBJ2-1
v_gene: TRBV5-1
abundance: NA
CDR3aa: CASSLFDGNEQFF

j_gene: TRBJ2-3
v_gene: TRBV5-6
abundance: NA
CDR3aa: CASSLEVGTDTQYF

j_gene: TRBJ1-2
v_gene: TRBV10-2
abundance: NA
CDR3aa: CASSESGALGYTF

j_gene: TRBJ1-4
v_gene: TRBV27
abundance: NA
CDR3aa: CASSPGWGGEKLFF

j_gene: TRBJ1-1
v_gene: TRBV6-4
abundance: NA
CDR3aa: CASSWADGAEAFF

j_gene: TRBJ2-7
v_gene: TRBV6-5
abundance: NA
CDR3aa: CASSYSAGLASYEQYF

j_gene: TRBJ2-7
v_gene: TRBV6-5
abundance: once
CDR3aa: CASSYSSGETYYEQYF

j_gene: TRBJ2-4
v_gene: TRBV7-8
abundance: NA
CDR3aa: CASSLEAKNIQYF

j_gene: TRBJ2-2
v_gene: TRBV7-2
abundance: NA
CDR3aa: CASSLELAGELFF

j_gene: TRBJ2-7
v_gene: TRBV7-9
abundance: NA
CDR3aa: CASSPGGSSGSPYEQYF

j_gene: TRBJ1-2
v_gene: TRBV5-5
abundance: NA
CDR3aa: CASSPNRQGAFYGYTF

j_gene: TRBJ1-2
v_gene: TRBV27
abundance: NA
CDR3aa: CASSLLGAEGYTF

j_gene: TRBJ2-7
v_gene: TRBV27
abundance: few
CDR3aa: CASSLSGAYEQYF